The 6 T cell receptor beta chains listed next were all sequenced from one sample in a study of T cell responses to AZD1222 COVID-19 vaccine. Produced via immunoSEQ multiplex PCR; TCRdb's table is partial and in-frame only. The profile covers roughly 51,000 clones, with more than 80% appearing a single time and about 14% taken by the ten largest. The sample here was peripheral blood, taken 28 days after the second AZD1222 dose. These receptors all stem from an adult who received the AZD1222 COVID-19 vaccine.

The chain links TRBV12-3 or TRBV12-4 to TRBJ2-7, with D perhaps TRBD1 (6 bases). This CDR3 region has 13 residues. With 3 bases removed from V and 2 bases from J, the gap between germline ends came to 8 bases. CDR3 residues: CASSFNRAYEQYF. CDR3 nucleotides: TGTGCCAGCAGTTTCAACAGGGCCTACGAGCAGTACTTC.

The chain recombines TRBV3-1 (or the pseudogene TRBV3-2) with TRBJ2-7, with TRBD2 matching over 14 bases. The CDR3 covers 16 residues. Germline V gene sequence: CDR1 LGHDT, CDR2 YNNKEL (reference sequence). V lost 4 bases and J lost 1; bases outside the gene matches: 3. The CDR3 sequence: CASSPRLAGGSYEQYF. Written as DNA, the CDR3 is TGTGCCAGCAGCCCCAGACTAGCGGGAGGGTCCTACGAGCAGTACTTC.

V gene TRBV29-1 combines with J gene TRBJ2-1, with 10 bases aligning to TRBD2. V shed 0 bases and J 8 bases; nucleotides not matched to a gene: 10. In germline, CDR1 is SQVTM, CDR2 ANQGSEA. The CDR3 length is 16 residues. The CDR3 region is CSVEDLLAGVGDEQFF. The CDR3 region has the DNA TGCAGCGTTGAAGATCTTCTAGCGGGAGTTGGCGATGAGCAGTTCTTC.

V gene TRBV7-2 combines with J gene TRBJ2-2; TRBD2 matches at 10 bases. Per germline, CDR1 SGHTA and CDR2 FQGNSA. This CDR3 region has 19 residues. V shed 2 bases, J shed 0 bases, and the junction held 9 bases outside the gene matches. In DNA form, the CDR3 reads TGTGCCAGCAGCTTAAGGCCTAGCGGGAGCGGTACGAACACCGGGGAGCTGTTTTTT. Translating it yields CASSLRPSGSGTNTGELFF.

The chain employs TRBV3-1 (or the pseudogene TRBV3-2) and TRBJ2-1; D is perhaps TRBD1 or TRBD2 (5 bases each). Trimming shortened V by 4 bases and J by 9 bases, and 10 bases separated the two germline ends. Looked up from germline, CDR1 is LGHDT and CDR2 is YNNKEL (reference sequence). The CDR3 covers 12 residues. Here the CDR3 DNA reads TGTGCCAGCAGCCGCCGGGACCGTGAGCAGTTCTTC. Protein sequence: CASSRRDREQFF.

The chain joins TRBV30 to TRBJ2-7; D is undetermined. V was clipped by 3 bases and J by 4 bases, with 16 bases between them. Germline V lookup: CDR1 GTSNPN, CDR2 SVGIG (reference sequence). The CDR3 totals 14 residues. The CDR3 here is CAWRVGWPSYEQYF. In DNA, the CDR3 is TGTGCCTGGAGAGTGGGGTGGCCTTCTTACGAGCAGTACTTC.